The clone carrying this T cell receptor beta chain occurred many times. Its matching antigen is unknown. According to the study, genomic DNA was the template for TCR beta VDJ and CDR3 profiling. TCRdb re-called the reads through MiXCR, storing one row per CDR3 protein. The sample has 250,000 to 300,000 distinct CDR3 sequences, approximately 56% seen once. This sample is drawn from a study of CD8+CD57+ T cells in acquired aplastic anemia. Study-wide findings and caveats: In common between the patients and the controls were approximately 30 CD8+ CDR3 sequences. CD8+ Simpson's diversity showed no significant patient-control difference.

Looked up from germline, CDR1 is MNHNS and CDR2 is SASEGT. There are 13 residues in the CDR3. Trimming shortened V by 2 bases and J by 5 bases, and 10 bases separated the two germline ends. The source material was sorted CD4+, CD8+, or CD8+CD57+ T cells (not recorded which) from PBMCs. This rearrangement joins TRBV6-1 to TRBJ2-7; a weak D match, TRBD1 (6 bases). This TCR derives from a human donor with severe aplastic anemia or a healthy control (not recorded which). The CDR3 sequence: CASSEWPGDEQYF. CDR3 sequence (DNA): TGTGCCAGCAGTGAATGGCCAGGGGACGAGCAGTACTTC.